This TCR beta chain was obtained from a study of cytomegalovirus exposure and HLA in healthy donors. Broader study findings: Overall, roughly 170 TCR beta chains were annotated as cytomegalovirus-associated.

Comment on this clone: The antigen remains undetermined.

The primer mix had 60 Vbeta and 13 Jbeta primers. TCRdb keeps only in-frame clones here, not all; method: immunoSEQ multiplex PCR. The top ten clones hold 8% to 10% of a sample with about 86,000 clones, just over 70% of them seen once. From germline, CDR1 is LGHNA and CDR2 YSLEER. V was clipped by 0 bases and J by 5 bases, with 19 bases between them. The CDR3 has 17 amino acids. The sample was PBMCs. The sequence came from a man between 60 and 70 years old in good health and CMV-seronegative. The rearrangement links TRBV4-3 to TRBJ1-2; D gene uncertain. The CDR3 DNA sequence: TGCGCCAGCAGCCAAGATTTGGGGAGAACCGGGTCGTATGGCTACACCTTC. This gives the protein CASSQDLGRTGSYGYTF.